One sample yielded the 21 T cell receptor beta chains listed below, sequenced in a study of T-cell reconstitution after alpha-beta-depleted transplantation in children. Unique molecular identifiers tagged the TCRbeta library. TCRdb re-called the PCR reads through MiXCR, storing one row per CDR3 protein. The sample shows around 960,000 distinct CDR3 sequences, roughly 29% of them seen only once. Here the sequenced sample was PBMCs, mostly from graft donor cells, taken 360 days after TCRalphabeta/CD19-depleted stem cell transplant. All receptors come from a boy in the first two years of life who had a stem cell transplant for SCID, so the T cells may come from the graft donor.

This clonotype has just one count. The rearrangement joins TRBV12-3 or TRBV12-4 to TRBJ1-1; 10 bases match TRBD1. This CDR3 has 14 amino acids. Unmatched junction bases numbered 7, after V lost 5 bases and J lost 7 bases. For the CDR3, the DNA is TGTGCCAGCAGTCTGGACAGGGGGATTGATGAAGCTTTCTTT. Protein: CASSLDRGIDEAFF.

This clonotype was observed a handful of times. In DNA form, the CDR3 reads TGCAGCGTTGAACCAGGGATCAACGAGCAGTACTTC. Protein product: CSVEPGINEQYF. V and J are TRBV29-1 and TRBJ2-7, with a tentative D call TRBD1 (5 bases). The CDR3 has 12 residues. CDR1 SQVTM and CDR2 ANQGSEA come from the germline V gene. V dropped 2 bases and J dropped 5 bases, with 10 bases sitting between them.

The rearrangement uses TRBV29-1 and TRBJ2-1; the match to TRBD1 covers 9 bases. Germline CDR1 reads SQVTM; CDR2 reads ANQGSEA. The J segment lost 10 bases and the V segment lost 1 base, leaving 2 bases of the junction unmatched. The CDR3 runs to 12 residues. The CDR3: CSVEGTGEEQFF. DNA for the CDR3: TGCAGCGTTGAAGGGACAGGGGAAGAGCAGTTCTTC.

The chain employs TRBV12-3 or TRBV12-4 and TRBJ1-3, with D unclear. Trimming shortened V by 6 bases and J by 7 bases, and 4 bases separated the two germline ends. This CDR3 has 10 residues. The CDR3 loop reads CASSTNTIYF. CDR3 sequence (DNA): TGTGCCAGCAGCACCAACACCATATATTTT.

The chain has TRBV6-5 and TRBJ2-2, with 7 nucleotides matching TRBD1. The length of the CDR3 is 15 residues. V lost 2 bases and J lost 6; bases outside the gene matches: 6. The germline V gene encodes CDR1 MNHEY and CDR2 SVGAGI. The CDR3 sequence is CASSYRGQRAGELFF. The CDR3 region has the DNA TGTGCCAGCAGTTACAGGGGGCAAAGGGCCGGGGAGCTGTTTTTT.

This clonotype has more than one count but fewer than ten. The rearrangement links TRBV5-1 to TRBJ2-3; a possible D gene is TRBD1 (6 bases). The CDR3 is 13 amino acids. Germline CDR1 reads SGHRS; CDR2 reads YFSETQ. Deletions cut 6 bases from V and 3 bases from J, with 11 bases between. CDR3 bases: TGCGCCAGCAACGCAGGGGATACAGATACGCAGTATTTT. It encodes CASNAGDTDTQYF. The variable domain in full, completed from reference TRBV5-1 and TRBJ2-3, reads KAGVTQTPRYLIKTRGQQVTLSCSPISGHRSVSWYQQTPGQGLQFLFEYFSETQRNKGNFPGRFSGRQFSNSRSEMNVSTLELGDSALYLCASNAGDTDTQYFGPGTRLTVL.

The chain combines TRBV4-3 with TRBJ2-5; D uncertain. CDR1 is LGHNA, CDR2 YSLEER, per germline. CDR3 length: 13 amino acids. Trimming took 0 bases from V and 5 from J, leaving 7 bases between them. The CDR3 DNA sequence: TGCGCCAGCAGCCAAGAAACAATGGAGACCCAGTACTTC. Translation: CASSQETMETQYF.

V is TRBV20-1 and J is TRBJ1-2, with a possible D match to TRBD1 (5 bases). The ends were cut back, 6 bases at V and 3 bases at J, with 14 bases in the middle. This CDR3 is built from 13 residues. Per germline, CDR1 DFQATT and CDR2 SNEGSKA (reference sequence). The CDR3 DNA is TGCAGTGCGAGACAGTCCGGACACTATGGCTACACCTTC. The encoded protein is CSARQSGHYGYTF.

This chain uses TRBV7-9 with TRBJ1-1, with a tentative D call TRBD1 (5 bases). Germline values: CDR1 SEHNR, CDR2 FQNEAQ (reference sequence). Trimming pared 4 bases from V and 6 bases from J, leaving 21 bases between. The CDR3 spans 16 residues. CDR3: CASSSTMVDQGSEAFF. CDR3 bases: TGTGCCAGCAGCTCCACCATGGTGGACCAGGGCTCTGAAGCTTTCTTT.

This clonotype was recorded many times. CDR3 protein: CASSLMGGAYNEQFF. The CDR3 DNA follows: TGTGCCAGCAGCTTAATGGGGGGCGCGTACAATGAGCAGTTCTTC. The chain carries TRBV7-3 and TRBJ2-1, with D perhaps assigned TRBD1 or TRBD2 (6 bases each). CDR3 length: 15 amino acids. V was clipped by 1 base and J by 4 bases, with 11 bases between them. Germline loops: CDR1 SGHTA, CDR2 FQGTGA.

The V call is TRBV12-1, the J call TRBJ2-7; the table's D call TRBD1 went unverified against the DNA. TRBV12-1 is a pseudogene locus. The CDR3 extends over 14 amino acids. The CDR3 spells CASSFQGTPYEQYF. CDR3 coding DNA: TGTGCCAGCAGCTTCCAGGGAACACCCTACGAGCAGTACTTC.

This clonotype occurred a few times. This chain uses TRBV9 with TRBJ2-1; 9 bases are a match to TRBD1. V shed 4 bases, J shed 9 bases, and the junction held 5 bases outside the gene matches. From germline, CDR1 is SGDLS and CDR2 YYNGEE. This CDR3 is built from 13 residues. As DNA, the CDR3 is TGTGCCAGCAGCCTACAGGGGGCCGGTGAGCAGTTCTTC. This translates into CASSLQGAGEQFF.

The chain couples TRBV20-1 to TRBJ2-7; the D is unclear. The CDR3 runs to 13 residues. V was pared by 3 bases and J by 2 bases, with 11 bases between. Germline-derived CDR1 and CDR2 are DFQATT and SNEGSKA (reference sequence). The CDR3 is CSASPASPYEQYF. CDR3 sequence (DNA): TGCAGTGCTAGTCCGGCCAGTCCCTACGAGCAGTACTTC.

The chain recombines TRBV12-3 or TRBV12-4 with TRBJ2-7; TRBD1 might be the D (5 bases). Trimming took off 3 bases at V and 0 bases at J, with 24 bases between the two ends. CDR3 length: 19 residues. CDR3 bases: TGTGCCAGCAGTTTGTCATATGGGGCGAATCGGGTAACCTCCTACGAGCAGTACTTC. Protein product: CASSLSYGANRVTSYEQYF.

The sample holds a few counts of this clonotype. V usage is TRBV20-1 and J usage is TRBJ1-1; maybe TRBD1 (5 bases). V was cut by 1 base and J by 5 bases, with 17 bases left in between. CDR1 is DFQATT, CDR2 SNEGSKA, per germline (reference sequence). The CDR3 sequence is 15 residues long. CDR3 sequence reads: CSARGDPKEGTEAFF. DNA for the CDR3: TGCAGTGCTAGAGGGGACCCCAAGGAGGGTACTGAAGCTTTCTTT.

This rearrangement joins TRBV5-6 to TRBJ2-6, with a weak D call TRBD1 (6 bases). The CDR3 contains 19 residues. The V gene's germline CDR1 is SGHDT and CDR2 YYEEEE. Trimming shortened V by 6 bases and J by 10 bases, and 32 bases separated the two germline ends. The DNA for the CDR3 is TGTGCCAGCAACAGACTTAATTCGGGACACCCGACGGAATCTAACGTCCTGACTTTC. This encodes CASNRLNSGHPTESNVLTF.

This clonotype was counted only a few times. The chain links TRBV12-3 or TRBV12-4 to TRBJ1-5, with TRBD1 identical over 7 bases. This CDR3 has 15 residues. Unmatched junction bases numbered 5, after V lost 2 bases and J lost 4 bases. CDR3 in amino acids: CASSLPGQPNQPQHF. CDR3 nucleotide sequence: TGTGCCAGCAGTTTACCGGGACAGCCTAATCAGCCCCAGCATTTT.

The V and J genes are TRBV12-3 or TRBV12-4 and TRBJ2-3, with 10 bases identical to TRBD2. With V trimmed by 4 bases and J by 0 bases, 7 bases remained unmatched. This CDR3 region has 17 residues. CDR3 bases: TGTGCCAGCAGTTCTAGCGGGGGCGCATCTAGCACAGATACGCAGTATTTT. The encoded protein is CASSSSGGASSTDTQYF.

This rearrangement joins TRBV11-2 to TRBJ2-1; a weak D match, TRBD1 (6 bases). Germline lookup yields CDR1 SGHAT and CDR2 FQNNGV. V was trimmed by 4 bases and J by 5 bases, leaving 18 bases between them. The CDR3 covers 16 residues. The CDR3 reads CASSSKRGIRNNEQFF. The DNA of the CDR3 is TGTGCCAGCAGCTCAAAGAGGGGGATCAGGAACAATGAGCAGTTCTTC. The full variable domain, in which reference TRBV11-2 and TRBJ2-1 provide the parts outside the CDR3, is EAGVAQSPRYKIIEKRQSVAFWCNPISGHATLYWYQQILGQGPKLLIQFQNNGVVDDSQLPKDRFSAERLKGVDSTLKIQPAKLEDSAVYLCASSSKRGIRNNEQFFGPGTRLTVL.

CDR3 protein: CATGQFYEQYF. Written as DNA, the CDR3 is TGTGCCACCGGACAGTTCTACGAGCAGTACTTC. The chain joins TRBV19 to TRBJ2-7, with D maybe TRBD1 (6 bases). The ends were cut back, 10 bases at V and 3 bases at J, with 10 bases in the middle. CDR3 length: 11 amino acids. The V gene's germline CDR1 is LNHDA and CDR2 SQIVND (reference sequence).

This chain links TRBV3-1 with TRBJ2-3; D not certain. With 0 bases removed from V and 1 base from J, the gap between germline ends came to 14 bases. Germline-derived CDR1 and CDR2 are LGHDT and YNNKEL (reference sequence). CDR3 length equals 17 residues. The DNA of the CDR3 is TGTGCCAGCAGCCAAGATTTCGAGGCTGTGGGCACAGATACGCAGTATTTT. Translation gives CASSQDFEAVGTDTQYF.